The 8 T cell receptor beta chains presented below share a single source sample, sequenced in a study of human T cells and chemical hapten exposure (dated by TCRdb to 2020 to 2022). Library preparation was by 5' RACE. Sequencing was carried out with an Illumina MiSeq. TCRdb trimmed the raw reads at Q25, called clones with MiXCR and kept productive beta chains. Rows are combined by CDR3 protein, so each entry shows the most common genes and DNA. Across this sample there are more than 75,000 distinct CDR3 sequences, with 15% seen only once. The leading ten clones occupy almost 7% of the sample. Unfractionated whole blood was collected in Tempus Blood RNA tubes, and total RNA was extracted from that blood. These receptors all stem from a female donor in good health.

The rearrangement uses TRBV7-8 and TRBJ1-5, with D perhaps matching TRBD1 (6 bases). V lost 1 base, J lost 0 bases, and 13 bases lay in between. This CDR3 is 17 amino acids long. The germline V gene has CDR1 SGHVS and CDR2 FQNEAQ. The CDR3 DNA reads TGTGCCAGCAGCTTAGGTGGGGCAGGGGATAGCAATCAGCCCCAGCATTTT. The encoded protein is CASSLGGAGDSNQPQHF. Filled out from reference TRBV7-8 and TRBJ1-5, the complete variable domain reads GAGVSQSPRYKVAKRGQDVALRCDPISGHVSLFWYQQALGQGPEFLTYFQNEAQLDKSGLPSDRFFAERPEGSVSTLKIQRTQQEDSAVYLCASSLGGAGDSNQPQHFGDGTRLSIL.

The CDR3 DNA follows: TGTGCCAGCAGCGTAGGGGGTTTTGGGGGGGCATTCTTAGATACGCAGTATTTT. It specifies CASSVGGFGGAFLDTQYF. The V gene is TRBV9, the J gene TRBJ2-3, with D maybe TRBD2 (7 bases). Trimming took off 0 bases at V and 5 bases at J, with 22 bases between the two ends. The length of the CDR3 is 18 residues. Germline assignment: CDR1 SGDLS and CDR2 YYNGEE. The full variable domain, with the rest looked up from reference TRBV9 and TRBJ2-3, is DSGVTQTPKHLITATGQRVTLRCSPRSGDLSVYWYQQSLDQGLQFLIQYYNGEERAKGNILERFSAQQFPDLHSELNLSSLELGDSALYFCASSVGGFGGAFLDTQYFGPGTRLTVL.

The sample holds a few counts of this clonotype. The genes are TRBV29-1 and TRBJ2-1; no clear D gene. The CDR3 consists of 13 residues. The V end was cut by 7 bases, the J end by 8 bases, with 18 bases between. CDR1 SQVTM and CDR2 ANQGSEA come from the germline V gene. In DNA form, the CDR3 reads TGCAGCGCCCGAAGATACGGTGTCGATGAGCAGTTCTTC. Translating it yields CSARRYGVDEQFF.

The V and J genes are TRBV5-1 and TRBJ2-3; 7 bases agree with TRBD1. Losses at the gene ends were 4 bases for V and 0 bases for J; bases not matched to a gene: 8. Germline V gene lookup returns CDR1 SGHRS and CDR2 YFSETQ. This CDR3 spans 16 amino acids. CDR3 amino acids: CASSRDSLTSTDTQYF. In nucleotides, the CDR3 is TGCGCCAGCAGCCGGGACAGTTTGACTAGCACAGATACGCAGTATTTT.

This clonotype was seen once. The chain is built from TRBV10-3 and TRBJ1-1; D is possibly TRBD1 (6 bases). The CDR3 runs to 14 residues. Germline V gives CDR1 ENHRY, CDR2 SYGVKD. V lost 6 bases, J lost 4 bases, and 15 bases lay in between. As DNA, the CDR3 is TGTGCCATCAGCAGTACAGGGTTAGGCACTGAAGCTTTCTTT. Its protein is CAISSTGLGTEAFF.

V and J are TRBV30 and TRBJ2-1; D is unclear. Germline V gene data show CDR1 as GTSNPN and CDR2 as SVGIG (reference sequence). V was trimmed by 0 bases and J by 5 bases, leaving 8 bases between them. The CDR3 covers 13 residues. Written as DNA, the CDR3 is TGTGCCTGGAGTGTAACCTGGGACAATGAGCAGTTCTTC. Protein: CAWSVTWDNEQFF.

This clonotype turned up a few times. The genes are TRBV29-1 and TRBJ2-7; the D gene is possibly TRBD1 (5 bases). The CDR3 is 13 amino acids. Per germline, CDR1 SQVTM and CDR2 ANQGSEA. Trimming stripped 4 bases from V and 0 bases from J, with 10 bases between. The CDR3 DNA is TGCAGCGTTGGACAGCCACGCTCCTACGAGCAGTACTTC. This encodes CSVGQPRSYEQYF.

The chain's CDR3 is CSVGGGRAVGQFF. CDR3 DNA: TGCAGCGTGGGCGGCGGGAGGGCTGTCGGGCAGTTCTTC. The chain couples TRBV29-1 to TRBJ2-1; 9 bases are a match to TRBD2. This CDR3 comprises 13 residues. The germline V gene encodes CDR1 SQVTM and CDR2 ANQGSEA. The J segment lost 12 bases and the V segment lost 6 bases, leaving 12 bases of the junction unmatched.